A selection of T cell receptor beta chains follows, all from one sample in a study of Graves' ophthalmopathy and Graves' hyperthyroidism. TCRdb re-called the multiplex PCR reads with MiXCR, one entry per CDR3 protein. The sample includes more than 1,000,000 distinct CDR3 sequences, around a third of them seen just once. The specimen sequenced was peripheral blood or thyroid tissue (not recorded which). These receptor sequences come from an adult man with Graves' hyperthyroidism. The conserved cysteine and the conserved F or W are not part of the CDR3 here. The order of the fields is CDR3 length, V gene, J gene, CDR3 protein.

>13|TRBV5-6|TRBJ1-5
ASSPSGYSNQPQH
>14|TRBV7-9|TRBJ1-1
ASSLGQGGRNTEAF
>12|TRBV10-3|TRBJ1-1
AISENGMNTEAF
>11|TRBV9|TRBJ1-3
ASKSQRGNTIY
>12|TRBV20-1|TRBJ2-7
SAELAGGPYEQY
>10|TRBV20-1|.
SASSSGLEQF
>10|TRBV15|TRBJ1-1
ATRTGHTEAF
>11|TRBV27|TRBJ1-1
ASSKIGTTEAF
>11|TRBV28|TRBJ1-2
ASSPGQKNGYT
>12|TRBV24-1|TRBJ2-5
ATSEGGGRETQY
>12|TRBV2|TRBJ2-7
ASSEYKSSYEQY
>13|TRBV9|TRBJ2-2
ASSGDRTNTGELF
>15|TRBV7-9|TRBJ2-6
ASSNTGFELGANVLT
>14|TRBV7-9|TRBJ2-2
ASSALTDLYTGELF
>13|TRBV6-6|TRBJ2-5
ASMGLAATKETQY
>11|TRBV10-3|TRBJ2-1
AILSPPNNEQF
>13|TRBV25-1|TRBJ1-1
ASSEAVRQNTEAF
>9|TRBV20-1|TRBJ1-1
SASRTVEAF
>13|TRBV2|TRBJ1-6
ASSPTARLGSPLH
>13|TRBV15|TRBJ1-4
ATSRPGAYNEKLF
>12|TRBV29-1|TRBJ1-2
SVDPGQGFSGYT
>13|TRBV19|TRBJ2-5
ASSIGTGGPETQY
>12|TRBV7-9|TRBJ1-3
ASSQVRAGNTIY
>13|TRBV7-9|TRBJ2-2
ASSFMNRRSGELF
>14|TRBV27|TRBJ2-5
ASSSQLTANQETQY
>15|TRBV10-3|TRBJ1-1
AISDFRETGLNTEAF
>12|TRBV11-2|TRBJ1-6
ASSARRVDSPLH
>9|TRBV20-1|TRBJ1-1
SARDYTEAF
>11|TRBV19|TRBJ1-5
ASRPTGNQPQH
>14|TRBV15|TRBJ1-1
ATSPPPGGVDTEAF
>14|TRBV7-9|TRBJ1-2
ASSPSPGTFGYGYT
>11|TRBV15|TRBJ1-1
ATSRGGDTEAF
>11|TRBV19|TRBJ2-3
ASSKTTTDTQY
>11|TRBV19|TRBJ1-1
ASARPENTEAF
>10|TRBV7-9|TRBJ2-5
ASSLGGAAQY
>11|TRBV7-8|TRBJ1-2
ASSSLRGYGYT
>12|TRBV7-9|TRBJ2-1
ASSSAQGGNEQF
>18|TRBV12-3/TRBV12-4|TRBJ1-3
ASSLARGRNLSLSGNTIY
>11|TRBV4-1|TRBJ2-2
ASSQVAGGELF
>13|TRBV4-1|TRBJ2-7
ASSLTGTGVHEQY
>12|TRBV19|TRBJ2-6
ASRADSGANVLT
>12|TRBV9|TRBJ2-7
ASSPPGTSDEQY
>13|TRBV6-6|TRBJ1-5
ASSVPGRINQPQH
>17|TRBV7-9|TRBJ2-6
ASSYNRGPGATGANVLT
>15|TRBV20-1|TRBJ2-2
SARDRQATRTTGELF
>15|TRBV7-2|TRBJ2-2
ASSTTRQTVNTGELF
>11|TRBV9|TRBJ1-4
ASSQRQGAKLF
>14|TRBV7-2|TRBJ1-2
ASSPGTGMTYYGYT
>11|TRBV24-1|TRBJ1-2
ATSDHEGSGYT
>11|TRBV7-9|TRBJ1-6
ASSFTENSPLH
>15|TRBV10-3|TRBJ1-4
AISELVTDPTNEKLF
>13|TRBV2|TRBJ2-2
ASSESGAKGGELF
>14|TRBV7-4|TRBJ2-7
ASSGTGIMEAYEQY
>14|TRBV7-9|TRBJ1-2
VSSVTGARVDYGYT
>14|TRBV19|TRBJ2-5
ASSTPARGLPEAQY
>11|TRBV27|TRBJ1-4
ASAPGQLEKLF
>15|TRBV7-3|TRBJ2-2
ASSPRGGEMILRELF
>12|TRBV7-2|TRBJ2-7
ASSLARVAYEQY